This TCR beta chain derives from a study of control samples from healthy donors and cancer patients (dated by TCRdb to 2019 to 2021). As to this clone: The antigen it binds to is not known. Within one base of it there is no much larger clone, and no base qualities were kept.

Per the germline V gene (reference sequence), LNHDA is the CDR1 and SQIVND is the CDR2. The germline V end is reduced by 3 bases and the J end by 4 bases; junction bases left unmatched: 5. Its CDR3 holds 15 amino acids, cysteine through phenylalanine. Kept here is only the CDR3 DNA, which spans 45 bases and is read in frame from base 1. Library creation used the immunoSEQ multiplex PCR assay. TCRdb provides this immuneACCESS table in a form limited to in-frame rearrangements. Some clones are lacking; in checked studies, under half of them reflect an unresolved V gene, and why the rest are absent is not known. The sample includes roughly 150,000 clones, with about 93% observed a single time. 2% to 2.5% of the sample comes from the top ten.

Sequencing was done on a sample of blood. The receptor comes from a man aged 45-65 years in good health. The chain is encoded by TRBV19 joined to TRBJ1-1, with 10 central nucleotides matching TRBD1. The CDR3 protein is CASSIRDRGSTEAFF. The DNA reads TGTGCCAGTAGTATCCGGGACAGGGGTAGCACTGAAGCTTTCTTT. With the portions outside the CDR3 filled from the reference TRBV19 and TRBJ1-1 genes, the complete variable region becomes DGGITQSPKYLFRKEGQNVTLSCEQNLNHDAMYWYRQDPGQGLRLIYYSQIVNDFQKGDIAEGYSVSREKKESFPLTVTSAQKNPTAFYLCASSIRDRGSTEAFFGQGTRLTVV.